Listed here are 21 T cell receptor beta chains from one sample, sequenced in a study of blood T cell repertoires in COVID-19. Clones were sequenced by immunoSEQ multiplex PCR, and TCRdb holds only the in-frame ones, with some missing. The profile shows roughly 200,000 clones, 80% to 90% of them singletons. The sample comprised peripheral blood. Every receptor here comes from a woman older than 75 with active or convalescent COVID-19.

This sequence joins TRBV29-1 and TRBJ2-3; the match to TRBD2 covers 9 bases. Germline-derived CDR1 and CDR2 are SQVTM and ANQGSEA. V gave up 8 bases and J gave up 2 bases; unmatched junction bases: 17. CDR3 length: 17 residues. CDR3 residues: CSTNTGREGQITDTQYF. The CDR3 nucleotides read TGCAGCACAAATACCGGGCGGGAGGGCCAAATCACAGATACGCAGTATTTT.

V usage is TRBV9 and J usage is TRBJ2-3, with 7 bases fitting TRBD1. V trimming: 1 base; J trimming: 5 bases; junction bases outside the gene matches: 1. Germline loops: CDR1 SGDLS, CDR2 YYNGEE. This CDR3 region has 13 residues. The CDR3 here is CASSVQGVDTQYF. In DNA, the CDR3 is TGTGCCAGCAGCGTACAGGGGGTAGATACGCAGTATTTT.

The chain couples TRBV30 to TRBJ2-3; tentatively, D is TRBD2 (5 bases). Per germline, CDR1 GTSNPN and CDR2 SVGIG (reference sequence). Trimming shortened V by 4 bases and J by 8 bases, and 19 bases separated the two germline ends. This CDR3 contains 14 residues. The CDR3 nucleotides read TGTGCCTGGACGGCAGCGGCAGGTACTCGTACGCAGTATTTT. It translates to CAWTAAAGTRTQYF.

V and J are TRBV5-6 and TRBJ1-4, with 7 bases fitting TRBD1. Germline CDR1 is SGHDT and CDR2 is YYEEEE. The V segment lost 4 bases and the J segment 5 bases; nucleotides outside the gene matches: 11. The CDR3 extends over 16 amino acids. In nucleotides, the CDR3 is TGTGCCAGCAGCAACATAGGGACAGAGAAGAATGAAAAACTGTTTTTT. It yields the protein CASSNIGTEKNEKLFF.

The CDR3 DNA follows: TGTGCCAGCTCATCTCCGACAGGGCGCACCGGGGAGCTGTTTTTT. As protein: CASSSPTGRTGELFF. The rearrangement joins TRBV18 to TRBJ2-2; 7 bases match TRBD1. The junction had 7 bases not matched to a gene; V was cut back by 5 bases and J by 4 bases. Germline V gene data show CDR1 as KGHSH and CDR2 as LQKENI. The CDR3 loop spans 15 amino acids.

Of note for this clone: Different DNA sequences within this sample yield the same CDR3. V and J are TRBV3-1 (or the pseudogene TRBV3-2) and TRBJ1-2; D is uncertain. Trimming removed 0 bases at V and 8 bases at J, with 4 bases between. From germline, CDR1 is LGHDT and CDR2 YNNKEL (reference sequence). The CDR3 totals 11 residues. The CDR3 region has the DNA TGTGCCAGCAGCCAAGATCGGGGCTACACCTTC. Its translation: CASSQDRGYTF.

This sequence joins TRBV23-1 and TRBJ2-1, with TRBD1 as a possible D gene (6 bases). Being an ORF, TRBV23-1 has a function that is uncertain. CDR3 length: 17 residues. Trimming shortened V by 2 bases and J by 0 bases, and 14 bases separated the two germline ends. DNA of the CDR3: TGCGCCAGCAGTCAACCCTCACAGGGCTGCTCCTACAATGAGCAGTTCTTC. It yields the protein CASSQPSQGCSYNEQFF.

This clone has just one count. This chain links TRBV18 with TRBJ1-1; maybe TRBD1 (5 bases). The CDR3 loop spans 14 amino acids. V was clipped by 2 bases and J by 2 bases, with 9 bases between them. Germline V lookup: CDR1 KGHSH, CDR2 LQKENI. Here the CDR3 reads CASSPLQANTEAFF. The CDR3 region has the DNA TGTGCCAGCTCACCATTACAGGCCAACACTGAAGCTTTCTTT.

This sequence joins TRBV7-3 and TRBJ2-7, with 9 bases that match TRBD1. After removal of 6 bases from V and 2 bases from J, the junction contained 5 bases not matched to a gene. CDR1 is SGHTA, CDR2 FQGTGA, per germline. The CDR3 runs 14 residues. CDR3 nucleotides: TGTGCCAGCAGTCAAGACAGGGGGGCCTACGAGCAGTACTTC. Encoded protein: CASSQDRGAYEQYF.

V is TRBV7-9 and J is TRBJ2-1, with 9 positions matching TRBD1. Trimming cost V 3 bases and J 7 bases; bases outside gene matches: 10. CDR3 length equals 16 residues. The germline V gene encodes CDR1 SEHNR and CDR2 FQNEAQ (reference sequence). CDR3 coding DNA: TGTGCCAGCAGCTTCCTCCCGGGACAGGGCCTTAATGAGCAGTTCTTC. Translation: CASSFLPGQGLNEQFF.

This chain connects TRBV28 to TRBJ2-5, with D perhaps TRBD2 (5 bases). Per the germline V gene, CDR1 is MDHEN and CDR2 is SYDVKM. Trimming left V 10 bases short and J 3 bases short, with 15 bases between. CDR3 length: 13 residues. The CDR3 region is CATREGLEETQYF. The CDR3 DNA reads as TGTGCCACCCGGGAAGGGTTAGAAGAGACCCAGTACTTC.

The chain is built from TRBV25-1 and TRBJ2-1; tentative D call: TRBD1 (5 bases). Trimming removed 2 bases from V and 8 bases from J, with 10 bases in between. This CDR3 is built from 13 residues. The V gene's germline CDR1 is MGHDK and CDR2 SYGVNS. In DNA form, the CDR3 reads TGTGCCAGCAGTGAACAGGGTCGGGATGAGCAGTTCTTC. Translated, it gives CASSEQGRDEQFF.

This chain connects TRBV11-2 to TRBJ2-5, with D perhaps TRBD2 (5 bases). The CDR3 totals 12 residues. Per the germline V gene, CDR1 is SGHAT and CDR2 is FQNNGV. The V and J ends lost 5 bases and 9 bases respectively, with 13 bases between them. CDR3 protein: CASSRDLEAQYF. CDR3 nucleotides: TGTGCCAGCAGCCGTGACTTGGAGGCCCAGTACTTC. The full variable domain, completed using reference TRBV11-2 and TRBJ2-5, is EAGVAQSPRYKIIEKRQSVAFWCNPISGHATLYWYQQILGQGPKLLIQFQNNGVVDDSQLPKDRFSAERLKGVDSTLKIQPAKLEDSAVYLCASSRDLEAQYFGPGTRLLVL.

V gene TRBV24-1 combines with J gene TRBJ2-7, with TRBD2 identical over 7 bases. The V and J ends lost 3 bases and 2 bases, in that order; junction bases with no gene match: 3. The CDR3 extends over 14 amino acids. CDR1 and CDR2 (germline): KGHDR, SFDVKD. CDR3 in DNA: TGTGCCACCAGTGATGGCGGGGGACCCTACGAGCAGTACTTC. Translated: CATSDGGGPYEQYF.

CDR3 protein: CASSRRQQETQYF. The CDR3 DNA reads TGTGCCAGCAGTAGACGACAGCAAGAGACCCAGTACTTC. J is TRBJ2-5 and V is TRBV6-2 or TRBV6-3; D possibly corresponds to TRBD1 (5 bases). The CDR3 loop spans 13 amino acids. Germline lookup yields CDR1 MNHEY and CDR2 SVGEGT. V was cut by 5 bases and J by 2 bases, with 9 bases left in between.

V gene TRBV6-5 combines with J gene TRBJ2-1; 8 bases fit TRBD1. Germline trimming cut 0 bases from V and 8 bases from J; bases unmatched to any gene: 6. Germline loops: CDR1 MNHEY, CDR2 SVGAGI. The CDR3 consists of 15 residues. The CDR3 protein is CASSYSDRENYEQFF. CDR3 bases: TGTGCCAGCAGTTACTCGGACAGGGAAAATTATGAGCAGTTCTTC.

The J gene is TRBJ2-7, the V gene TRBV2, with D perhaps matching TRBD1 (6 bases). The CDR3 totals 15 residues. V was pared by 3 bases and J by 8 bases, with 20 bases between. In germline, CDR1 is SNHLY, CDR2 FYNNEI. The CDR3 loop reads CASSDRDTRLRKQYF. Written as DNA, the CDR3 is TGTGCCAGCAGTGATAGGGACACCAGACTACGCAAGCAGTACTTC.

The rearrangement links TRBV5-1 to TRBJ2-2; 9 nucleotides match TRBD2. This CDR3 has 17 residues. V lost 0 bases and J lost 7; bases outside the gene matches: 10. Looked up from germline, CDR1 is SGHRS and CDR2 is YFSETQ. Here the CDR3 DNA reads TGCGCCAGCAGCTTGGCGGCTAGCGGGAAAGGGAACGGGGAGCTGTTTTTT. This codes for CASSLAASGKGNGELFF.

The chain joins TRBV12-3 or TRBV12-4 to TRBJ1-1; D unresolved. The germline V and J ends were trimmed by 4 bases and 3 bases, with 3 bases remaining between them. This CDR3 is built from 11 residues. CDR3 loop: CASSSYTEAFF. In DNA, the CDR3 is TGTGCCAGCAGTTCTTACACTGAAGCTTTCTTT.

The chain is built from TRBV6-5 and TRBJ2-2; the D gene is possibly TRBD1 (5 bases). Trimming pared 6 bases from V and 5 bases from J, leaving 10 bases between. This CDR3 has 13 residues. CDR1 and CDR2 (germline): MNHEY, SVGAGI. CDR3 in amino acids: CASRAGNTGELFF. CDR3 DNA sequence: TGTGCCAGCAGGGCAGGGAATACCGGGGAGCTGTTTTTT.

The chain uses TRBV11-2 and TRBJ2-1, with 11 bases matching TRBD2. Germline CDR1 and CDR2: SGHAT and FQNNGV. The ends lost 5 bases at V and 16 bases at J; junction bases unmatched: 13. This CDR3 contains 14 residues. The CDR3 DNA sequence: TGTGCCAGCAGCCCTAGACTAGCGGGGCCCGAAGGATTCTTC. Translated: CASSPRLAGPEGFF.